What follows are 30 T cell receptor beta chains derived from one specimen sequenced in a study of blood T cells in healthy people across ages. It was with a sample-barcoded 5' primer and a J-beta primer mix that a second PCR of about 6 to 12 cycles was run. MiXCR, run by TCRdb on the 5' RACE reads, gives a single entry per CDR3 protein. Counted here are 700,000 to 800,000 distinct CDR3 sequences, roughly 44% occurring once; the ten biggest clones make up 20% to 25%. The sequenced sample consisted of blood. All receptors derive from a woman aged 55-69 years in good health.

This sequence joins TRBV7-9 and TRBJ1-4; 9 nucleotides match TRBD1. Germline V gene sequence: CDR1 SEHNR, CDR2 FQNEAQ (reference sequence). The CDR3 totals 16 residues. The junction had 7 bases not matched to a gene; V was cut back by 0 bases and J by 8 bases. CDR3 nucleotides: TGTGCCAGCAGCTTAGCCGGTTTCGGGACAGGGGAAAAACTGTTTTTT. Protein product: CASSLAGFGTGEKLFF.

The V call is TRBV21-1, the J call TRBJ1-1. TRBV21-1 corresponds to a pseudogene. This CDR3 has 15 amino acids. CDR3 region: CASSQARPRNTEAFF. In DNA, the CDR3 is TGTGCCAGCAGTCAAGCGCGGCCGAGGAACACTGAAGCTTTCTTT.

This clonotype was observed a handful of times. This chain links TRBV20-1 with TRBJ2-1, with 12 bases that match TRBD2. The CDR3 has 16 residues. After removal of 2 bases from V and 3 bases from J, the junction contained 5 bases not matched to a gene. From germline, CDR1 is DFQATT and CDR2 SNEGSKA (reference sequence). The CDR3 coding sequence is TGCAGTGCTAGAAGACTAGCGGGAGAGAGCTACAATGAGCAGTTCTTC. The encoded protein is CSARRLAGESYNEQFF.

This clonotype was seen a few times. The CDR3 region is CASSLVLGESNEQFF. The CDR3 nucleotides read TGTGCCAGCAGCTTAGTTCTGGGGGAAAGCAATGAGCAGTTCTTC. The chain has TRBV7-9 and TRBJ2-1; possibly TRBD1 or TRBD2 for D (5 bases each). Germline V gene lookup returns CDR1 SEHNR and CDR2 FQNEAQ (reference sequence). This CDR3 has 15 amino acids. V lost 1 base to trimming and J lost 6 bases, with 13 bases between them.

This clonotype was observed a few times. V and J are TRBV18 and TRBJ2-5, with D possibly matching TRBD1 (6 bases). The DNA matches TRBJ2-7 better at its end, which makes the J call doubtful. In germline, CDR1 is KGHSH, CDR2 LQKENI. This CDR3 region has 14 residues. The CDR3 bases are TGTGCCAGCTCACCGCTAAAACAGGGCGGCGAGCAGTACTTC. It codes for CASSPLKQGGEQYF.

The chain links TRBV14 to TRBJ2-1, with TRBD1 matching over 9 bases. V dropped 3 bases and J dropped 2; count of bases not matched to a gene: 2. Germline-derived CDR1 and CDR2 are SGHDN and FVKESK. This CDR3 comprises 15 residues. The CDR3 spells CASSHGTGTYNEQFF. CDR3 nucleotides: TGTGCCAGCAGCCACGGGACAGGGACCTACAATGAGCAGTTCTTC.

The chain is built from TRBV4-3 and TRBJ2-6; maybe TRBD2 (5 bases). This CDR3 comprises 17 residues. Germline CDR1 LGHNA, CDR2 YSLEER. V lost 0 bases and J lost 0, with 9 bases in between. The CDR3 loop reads CASSQENGLSGANVLTF. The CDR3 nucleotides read TGCGCCAGCAGCCAAGAGAACGGACTCTCTGGGGCCAACGTCCTGACTTTC.

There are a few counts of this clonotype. The CDR3 sequence is CASSPSGTSGRRNEQFF. The CDR3 DNA reads TGTGCCAGCAGCCCCTCCGGGACTAGCGGGAGACGGAATGAGCAGTTCTTC. J is TRBJ2-1 and V is TRBV4-2; 14 bases agree with TRBD2. Looked up from germline, CDR1 is LGHNA and CDR2 is YNFKEQ. The CDR3 totals 17 residues. J was trimmed by 7 bases and V by 4 bases; bases with no gene match: 9.

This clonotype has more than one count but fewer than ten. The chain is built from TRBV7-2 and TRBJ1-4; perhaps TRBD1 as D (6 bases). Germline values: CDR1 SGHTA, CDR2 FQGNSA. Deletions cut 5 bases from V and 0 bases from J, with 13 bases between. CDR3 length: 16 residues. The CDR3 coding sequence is TGTGCCAGCAGCCCCCCGAGGGGGGCAACTAATGAAAAACTGTTTTTT. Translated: CASSPPRGATNEKLFF.

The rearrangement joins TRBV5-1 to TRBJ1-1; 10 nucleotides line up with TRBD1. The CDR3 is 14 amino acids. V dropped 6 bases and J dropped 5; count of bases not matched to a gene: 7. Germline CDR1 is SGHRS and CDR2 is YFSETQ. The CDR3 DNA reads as TGCGCCAGCACCCGGACAGGGGGATCGACTGAAGCTTTCTTT. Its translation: CASTRTGGSTEAFF.

For the CDR3, the DNA is TGTGCCAGCAGCGCTAGTAGCGGGAGCGGAATGTACGAGCAGTACTTC. Translation: CASSASSGSGMYEQYF. This chain connects TRBV2 to TRBJ2-5, with 9 nucleotides matching TRBD2. The DNA matches TRBJ2-7 better at its end, which makes the J call doubtful. Germline CDR1 is SNHLY and CDR2 is FYNNEI. This CDR3 comprises 16 residues.

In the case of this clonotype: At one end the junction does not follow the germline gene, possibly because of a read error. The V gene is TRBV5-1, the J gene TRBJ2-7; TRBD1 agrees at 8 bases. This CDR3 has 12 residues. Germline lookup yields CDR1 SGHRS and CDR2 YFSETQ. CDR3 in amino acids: CAGSLDRDERYF. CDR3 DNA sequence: TGCGCCGGCAGCTTGGACAGGGACGAGCGGTACTTC.

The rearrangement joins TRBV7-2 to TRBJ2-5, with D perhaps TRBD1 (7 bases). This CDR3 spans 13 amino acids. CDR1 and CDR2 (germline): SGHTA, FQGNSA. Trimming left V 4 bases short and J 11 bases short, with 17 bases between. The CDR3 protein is CASSSQGRNEQYF. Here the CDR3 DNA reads TGTGCCAGCAGCTCACAGGGGAGGAATGAGCAGTACTTC.

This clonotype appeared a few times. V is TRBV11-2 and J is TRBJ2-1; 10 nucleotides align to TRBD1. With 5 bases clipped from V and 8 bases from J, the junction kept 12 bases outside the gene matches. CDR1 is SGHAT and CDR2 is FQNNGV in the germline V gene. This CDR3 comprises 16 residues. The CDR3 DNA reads TGTGCCAGCAGCCCCATTGAGACAGGGGGCCGGGATGAGCAGTTCTTC. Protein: CASSPIETGGRDEQFF.

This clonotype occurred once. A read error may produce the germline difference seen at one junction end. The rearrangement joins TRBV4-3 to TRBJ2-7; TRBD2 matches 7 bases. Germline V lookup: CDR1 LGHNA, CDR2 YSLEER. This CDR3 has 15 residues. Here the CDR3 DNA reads TGCGCTAGCAGCCGGTCCCGGGACTACTTCTACGAGCAGTACTTC. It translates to CASSRSRDYFYEQYF.

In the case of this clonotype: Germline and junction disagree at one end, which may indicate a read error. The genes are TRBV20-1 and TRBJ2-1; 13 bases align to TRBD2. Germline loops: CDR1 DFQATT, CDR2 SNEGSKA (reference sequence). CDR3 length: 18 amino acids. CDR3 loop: CGARARTSGSLLDNEQFF. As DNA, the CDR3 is TGCGGTGCTAGAGCCAGGACTAGCGGGAGTCTTTTGGACAATGAGCAGTTCTTC.

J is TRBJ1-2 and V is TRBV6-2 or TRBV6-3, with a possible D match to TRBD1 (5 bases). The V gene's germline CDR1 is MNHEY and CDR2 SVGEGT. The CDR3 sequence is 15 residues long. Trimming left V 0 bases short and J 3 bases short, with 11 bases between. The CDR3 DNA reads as TGTGCCAGCAGTTACTCATCAGGGCAGCACTATGGCTACACCTTC. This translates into CASSYSSGQHYGYTF.

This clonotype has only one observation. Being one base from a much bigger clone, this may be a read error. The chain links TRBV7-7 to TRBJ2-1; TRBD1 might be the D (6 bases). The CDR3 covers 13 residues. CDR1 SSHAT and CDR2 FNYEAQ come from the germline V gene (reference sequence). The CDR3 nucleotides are TGTGCTAGCAGCTCACGACAGGATGGAACCCAGTTCTTC. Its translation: CASSSRQDGTQFF.

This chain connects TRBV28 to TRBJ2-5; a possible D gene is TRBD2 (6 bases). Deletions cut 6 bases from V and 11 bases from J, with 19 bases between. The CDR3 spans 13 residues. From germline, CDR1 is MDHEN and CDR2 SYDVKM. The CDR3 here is CASRLTETREQYF. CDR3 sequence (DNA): TGTGCCAGCAGGTTGACTGAGACCCGGGAGCAGTACTTC.

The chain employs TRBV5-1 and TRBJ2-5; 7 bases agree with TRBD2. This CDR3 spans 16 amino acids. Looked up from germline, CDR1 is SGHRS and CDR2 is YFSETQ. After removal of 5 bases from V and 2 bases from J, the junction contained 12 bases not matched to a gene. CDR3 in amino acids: CASSLEGRAGQETQYF. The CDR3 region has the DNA TGCGCCAGCAGTTTAGAAGGACGAGCGGGGCAAGAGACCCAGTACTTC.

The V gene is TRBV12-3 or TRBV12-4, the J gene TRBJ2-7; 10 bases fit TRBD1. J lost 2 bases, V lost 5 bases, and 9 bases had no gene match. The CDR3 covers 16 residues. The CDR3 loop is CASSPPLGTGAYEQYF. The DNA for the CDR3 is TGTGCCAGCAGTCCACCACTTGGGACAGGGGCCTACGAGCAGTACTTC.

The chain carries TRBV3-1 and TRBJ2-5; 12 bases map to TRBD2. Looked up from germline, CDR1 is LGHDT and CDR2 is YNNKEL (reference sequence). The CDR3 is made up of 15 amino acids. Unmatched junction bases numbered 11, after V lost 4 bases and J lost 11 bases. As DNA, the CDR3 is TGTGCCAGCAGCCTCACTAGCGGGGGGCGTAATGAGCAGTACTTC. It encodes CASSLTSGGRNEQYF.

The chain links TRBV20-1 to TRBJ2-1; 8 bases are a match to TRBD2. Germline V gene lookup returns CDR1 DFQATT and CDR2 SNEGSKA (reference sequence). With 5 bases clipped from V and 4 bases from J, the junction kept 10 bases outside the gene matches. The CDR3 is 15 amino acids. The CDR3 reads CSAGDSGAGYNEQFF. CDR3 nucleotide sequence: TGCAGTGCTGGGGATAGCGGGGCCGGTTACAATGAGCAGTTCTTC.

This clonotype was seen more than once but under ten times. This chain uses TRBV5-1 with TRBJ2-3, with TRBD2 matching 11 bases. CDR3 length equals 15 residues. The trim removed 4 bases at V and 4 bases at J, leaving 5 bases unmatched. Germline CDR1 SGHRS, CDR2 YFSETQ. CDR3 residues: CASSELAGVADTQYF. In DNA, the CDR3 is TGCGCCAGCAGCGAACTAGCGGGAGTTGCAGATACGCAGTATTTT.

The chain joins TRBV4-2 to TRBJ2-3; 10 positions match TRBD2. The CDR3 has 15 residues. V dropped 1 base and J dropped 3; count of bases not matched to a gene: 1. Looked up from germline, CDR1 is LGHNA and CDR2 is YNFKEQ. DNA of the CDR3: TGTGCCAGCAGCCAAGGTAGCGGGGGGACAGATACGCAGTATTTT. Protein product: CASSQGSGGTDTQYF.

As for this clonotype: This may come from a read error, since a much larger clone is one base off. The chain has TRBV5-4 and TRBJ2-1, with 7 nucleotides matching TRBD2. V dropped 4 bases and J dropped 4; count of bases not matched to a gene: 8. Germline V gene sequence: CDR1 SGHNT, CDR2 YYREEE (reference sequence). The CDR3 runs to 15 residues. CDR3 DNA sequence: TGTGCCAGCAGCGCGACTATCGGGGGGTACAATGAGCAGTTCTTC. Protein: CASSATIGGYNEQFF.

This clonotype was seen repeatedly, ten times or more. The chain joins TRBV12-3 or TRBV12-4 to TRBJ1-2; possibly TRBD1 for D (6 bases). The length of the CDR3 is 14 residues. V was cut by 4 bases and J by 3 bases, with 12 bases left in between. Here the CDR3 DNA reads TGTGCCAGCAGTTACGGGGGGCGAGACTATGGCTACACCTTC. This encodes CASSYGGRDYGYTF.

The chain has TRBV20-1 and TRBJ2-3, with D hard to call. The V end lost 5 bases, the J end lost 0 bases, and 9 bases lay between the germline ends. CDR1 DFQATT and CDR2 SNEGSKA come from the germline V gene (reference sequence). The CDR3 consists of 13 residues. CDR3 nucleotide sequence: TGCAGTGCTGGAACCCCTAGCACAGATACGCAGTATTTT. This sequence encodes CSAGTPSTDTQYF.

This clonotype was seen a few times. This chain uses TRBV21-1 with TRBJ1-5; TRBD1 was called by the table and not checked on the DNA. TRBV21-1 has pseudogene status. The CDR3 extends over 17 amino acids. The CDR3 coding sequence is TGTGCCAGCAGCAAGGGGTGGGACAGGGGCACGGATCAGCCCCAGCATTTT. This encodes CASSKGWDRGTDQPQHF.

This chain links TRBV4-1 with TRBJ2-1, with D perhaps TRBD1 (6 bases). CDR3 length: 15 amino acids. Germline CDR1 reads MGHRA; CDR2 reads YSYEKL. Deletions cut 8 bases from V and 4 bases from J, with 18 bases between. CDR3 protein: CASGGVTGDYNEQFF. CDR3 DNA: TGCGCCAGCGGGGGCGTTACTGGAGATTACAATGAGCAGTTCTTC.